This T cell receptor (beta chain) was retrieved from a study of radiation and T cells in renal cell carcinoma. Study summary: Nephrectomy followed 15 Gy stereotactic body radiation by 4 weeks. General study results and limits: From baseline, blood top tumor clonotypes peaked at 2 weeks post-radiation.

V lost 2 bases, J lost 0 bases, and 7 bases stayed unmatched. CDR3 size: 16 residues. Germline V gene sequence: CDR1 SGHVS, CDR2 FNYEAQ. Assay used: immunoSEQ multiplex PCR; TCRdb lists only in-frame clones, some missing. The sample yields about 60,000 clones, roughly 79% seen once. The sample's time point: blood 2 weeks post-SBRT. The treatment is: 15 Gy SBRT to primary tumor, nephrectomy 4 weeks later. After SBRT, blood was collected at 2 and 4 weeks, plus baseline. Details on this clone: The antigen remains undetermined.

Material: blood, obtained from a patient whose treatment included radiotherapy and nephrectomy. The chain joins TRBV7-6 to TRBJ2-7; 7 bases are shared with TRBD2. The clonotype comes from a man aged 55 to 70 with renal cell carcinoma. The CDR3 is CASSLSVLAASYEQYF. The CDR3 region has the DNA TGTGCCAGCAGCTTATCGGTCCTAGCGGCCTCCTACGAGCAGTACTTC.